This T cell receptor (beta chain) was sequenced during a study of identifying expanded T cells in peripheral blood. General study findings and limits: Over about two and four weeks, about 15 and 19 clones changed, versus approximately 1.1 between replicates. Variance in clone template counts between approximately two-week samples significantly increased with total template count across all healthy donors.

Only in-frame clones appear in the TCRdb table, and some are missing; sequencing was by immunoSEQ multiplex PCR. The sample has about 58,000 clones, about 80% seen once; the top ten hold more than 15%. No infections or other immune events were documented during collection. A word on this clone: Its matching antigen is unknown.

The receptor was isolated from a person aged 18 to 70 in good health. Sequencing input: blood.

The DNA of the CDR3 is TGTGCCGCGGGGGCCTCGCGAGAGCAGTTCTTC. Translating it yields CAAGASREQFF. The chain uses TRBV19 and TRBJ2-1; TRBD2 is a possible D gene (7 bases). CDR3 length: 11 residues. Looked up from germline, CDR1 is LNHDA and CDR2 is SQIVND (reference sequence). With 11 bases removed from V and 10 bases from J, the gap between germline ends came to 15 bases.